A single count supports the clone carrying this T cell receptor (beta chain). The data were obtained in a study of T cell changes during pregnancy in multiple sclerosis. In germline, CDR1 is SGHVS, CDR2 FNYEAQ. The CDR3 is 15 residues long. Trimming at V came to 4 bases and at J to 1 base, leaving 6 bases not matched to a gene. Here immunoSEQ multiplex PCR was the method, and the copy in TCRdb shows in-frame clones only, minus some. This sample has tens of thousands of clones, with roughly 89% found just once. The sequences come from peripheral blood, collected after pregnancy. V is TRBV7-6 and J is TRBJ2-7; 8 nucleotides align to TRBD1. The sequence was obtained from a female donor in good health, enrolled as a control in a pregnancy study. CDR3 nucleotides: TGTGCCAGCAGCTCGGGGACAGGAGATTCCTACGAGCAGTACTTC. Amino acid sequence: CASSSGTGDSYEQYF.